Below are 10 T cell receptor beta chains sequenced from a single sample in a study of T-cell memory formation after mild COVID-19 (dated by TCRdb to about 2021). Library preparation used 5' RACE. For sequencing, an Illumina NovaSeq 6000 was employed. The public reads were quality trimmed at Q25 with fastp and then assembled into clones with MiXCR by TCRdb, keeping productive beta chains. A single entry per CDR3 protein holds the most common genes and DNA from its merged rows. This sample lists roughly 400,000 distinct CDR3 sequences; approximately 24% were detected once. 7% to 9.5% of the sample belongs to the ten largest clones. The sample consisted of PBMCs or a T cell subset sorted from them (not recorded which). Receptor source: an adult woman who had mild COVID-19 (a few samples of this study predate the infection). The sample titles of this study are shuffled in the database, so cell type and time point are left out; the donor was told from shared clones.

This sequence joins TRBV27 and TRBJ1-1; D is uncertain. Germline CDR1 MNHEY, CDR2 SMNVEV (reference sequence). The CDR3 covers 15 residues. Trimming shortened V by 0 bases and J by 2 bases, and 10 bases separated the two germline ends. CDR3 sequence reads: CASSLSVLTNTEAFF. The DNA of the CDR3 is TGTGCCAGCAGTTTATCGGTCCTAACAAACACTGAAGCTTTCTTT.

The CDR3, as DNA: TGTGCCAGCAGCCCCGCCCGGGCTTCGGGACGGGATGAGCAGTTCTTC. Its protein product is CASSPARASGRDEQFF. The chain employs TRBV7-9 and TRBJ2-1; the D gene could be TRBD1 or TRBD2 (5 bases each). CDR3 length equals 16 residues. From germline, CDR1 is SEHNR and CDR2 FQNEAQ (reference sequence). The V and J ends lost 5 bases and 8 bases respectively, with 22 bases between them.

The chain employs TRBV29-1 and TRBJ1-5; no definite D call. V gave up 6 bases and J gave up 8 bases, with 5 bases separating them. This CDR3 has 9 amino acids. Germline CDR1 SQVTM, CDR2 ANQGSEA. The DNA of the CDR3 is TGCAGCGTCGTCGAGCCCCAGCATTTT. The encoded protein is CSVVEPQHF.

Written as DNA, the CDR3 is TGCGCCAGCAGCTTGGAGGGACAGACTAATTCACCCCTCCACTTT. Protein sequence: CASSLEGQTNSPLHF. V and J are TRBV5-1 and TRBJ1-6; 7 bases line up with TRBD1. Germline CDR1 reads SGHRS; CDR2 reads YFSETQ. Losses at the gene ends were 0 bases for V and 6 bases for J; bases not matched to a gene: 3. The CDR3 contains 15 residues.

The chain is built from TRBV27 and TRBJ1-5, with D tentatively TRBD1 (5 bases). With 4 bases removed from V and 11 bases from J, the gap between germline ends came to 21 bases. The CDR3 is 15 residues long. Germline assignment: CDR1 MNHEY and CDR2 SMNVEV (reference sequence). This CDR3 reads CASSSGAVSWGAQHF. CDR3 DNA: TGTGCCAGCAGTTCCGGGGCCGTTAGTTGGGGGGCCCAGCATTTT.

The table lists this clonotype with a few counts. The CDR3 region has the DNA TGCGCCAGCAGCTTGGAGGGAGGGACGACTGAAGCTTTCTTT. Encoded protein: CASSLEGGTTEAFF. This chain links TRBV5-1 with TRBJ1-1; weak D call: TRBD1 (5 bases). Per the germline V gene, CDR1 is SGHRS and CDR2 is YFSETQ. The CDR3 runs to 14 residues. V shed 0 bases and J shed 5 bases, with 11 bases lying between them. The variable domain in full, completed from reference TRBV5-1 and TRBJ1-1, reads KAGVTQTPRYLIKTRGQQVTLSCSPISGHRSVSWYQQTPGQGLQFLFEYFSETQRNKGNFPGRFSGRQFSNSRSEMNVSTLELGDSALYLCASSLEGGTTEAFFGQGTRLTVV.

The chain carries TRBV12-3 or TRBV12-4 and TRBJ2-1; 7 positions match TRBD2. V lost 2 bases, J lost 3 bases, and 4 bases stayed unmatched. This CDR3 spans 15 amino acids. The CDR3 bases are TGTGCCAGCAGTTTAAGGCTAGCGGACTACAATGAGCAGTTCTTC. Translated, it gives CASSLRLADYNEQFF.

This chain joins TRBV12-3 or TRBV12-4 and TRBJ1-4; D is ambiguous. With 3 bases removed from V and 4 bases from J, the gap between germline ends came to 9 bases. The CDR3 covers 14 residues. The CDR3 coding sequence is TGTGCCAGCAGTTTCAGTGTTGGTAATGAAAAACTGTTTTTT. This gives the protein CASSFSVGNEKLFF.

There are many counts of this clonotype. The V and J genes are TRBV12-3 or TRBV12-4 and TRBJ2-2, with 8 bases that match TRBD2. Unmatched junction bases numbered 15, after V lost 10 bases and J lost 8 bases. This CDR3 comprises 15 residues. CDR3 nucleotide sequence: TGTGCCACCGAAAGGTCCCAGCGGGGGAATGGGGAGCTGTTTTTT. It yields the protein CATERSQRGNGELFF.

In its sample, this clonotype was seen a few times. The chain is built from TRBV12-3 or TRBV12-4 and TRBJ1-1; a weak D match, TRBD1 (5 bases). Deletions cut 5 bases from V and 0 bases from J, with 16 bases between. The CDR3 contains 16 residues. The CDR3 protein is CASSPRRQQMNTEAFF. CDR3 sequence (DNA): TGTGCCAGCAGTCCACGCCGACAGCAGATGAACACTGAAGCTTTCTTT.